These 29 T cell receptor beta chains originate from one sample sequenced in a study of blood T cell repertoires in COVID-19. Sequenced by immunoSEQ multiplex PCR; TCRdb stores in-frame clones only, minus some. The repertoire holds around 190,000 clones, with roughly 77% as singletons. Source material: PBMCs or T cells enriched from blood (not recorded which). These receptors all come from a woman in her fifties or sixties with acute COVID-19.

The chain links TRBV28 to TRBJ1-2; 9 bases map to TRBD1. The CDR3 covers 13 residues. Looked up from germline, CDR1 is MDHEN and CDR2 is SYDVKM. The ends lost 7 bases at V and 6 bases at J; junction bases unmatched: 6. CDR3 coding DNA: TGTGCCAGCACCCTGGGACAGGGCGATGGCTACACCTTC. It yields the protein CASTLGQGDGYTF.

CDR3 DNA: TGTGCCAGCAGCCAAGTTTGGCCGGACAGGGCGGTGACCCAGTACTTC. Its translation: CASSQVWPDRAVTQYF. The V and J genes are TRBV14 and TRBJ2-5; 8 nucleotides agree with TRBD1. The germline V gene has CDR1 SGHDN and CDR2 FVKESK. This CDR3 contains 16 residues. V lost 1 base and J lost 7; bases outside the gene matches: 11.

The chain couples TRBV27 to TRBJ2-4; a weak D match, TRBD1 (6 bases). Trimming stripped 2 bases from V and 13 bases from J, with 15 bases between. The CDR3 consists of 13 residues. Germline V CDR1 and CDR2: MNHEY, SMNVEV (reference sequence). The CDR3 loop reads CASSLEGVGLQYF. The CDR3 DNA follows: TGTGCCAGCAGTTTAGAGGGGGTTGGGCTACAGTACTTC.

This clone was detected only a few times. V gene TRBV28 combines with J gene TRBJ1-1; 12 bases align to TRBD1. CDR1 and CDR2 (germline): MDHEN, SYDVKM. The CDR3 covers 14 residues. The CDR3 here is CGSGTGGTGTEAFF. CDR3 coding DNA: TGTGGATCCGGGACAGGGGGCACAGGTACTGAAGCTTTCTTT.

The chain is built from TRBV6-5 and TRBJ1-6; 10 bases map to TRBD1. This CDR3 has 15 amino acids. Trimming cost V 6 bases and J 6 bases; bases outside gene matches: 5. The germline V gene has CDR1 MNHEY and CDR2 SVGAGI. CDR3 coding DNA: TGTGCCAGCAGGTCCGACAGGGGGCTTAATTCACCCCTCCACTTT. Amino acids: CASRSDRGLNSPLHF.

This chain links TRBV7-8 with TRBJ1-6; TRBD1 might be the D (6 bases). The CDR3 spans 15 residues. Germline CDR1 SGHVS, CDR2 FQNEAQ. Trimming took off 5 bases at V and 6 bases at J, with 14 bases between the two ends. Here the CDR3 DNA reads TGTGCCAGCAGCCCCCACAGGGCCAGTAATTCACCCCTCCACTTT. This encodes CASSPHRASNSPLHF.

This chain uses TRBV7-9 with TRBJ1-1; 9 bases match TRBD1. Germline V gene lookup returns CDR1 SEHNR and CDR2 FQNEAQ (reference sequence). The CDR3 is 16 amino acids. V shed 1 base and J 11 bases; nucleotides not matched to a gene: 14. The CDR3 here is CASSLGGTGSPPSAFF. The DNA for the CDR3 is TGTGCCAGCAGCTTAGGCGGGACAGGGTCCCCCCCGAGCGCTTTCTTT.

This chain joins TRBV5-4 and TRBJ1-2; 8 bases are a match to TRBD1. The CDR3 extends over 14 amino acids. Trimming removed 7 bases from V and 2 bases from J; junction bases left unmatched: 7. Germline CDR1 and CDR2: SGHNT and YYREEE (reference sequence). In DNA, the CDR3 is TGTGCCAGCGGACAGGGCCTCCAGAACTATGGCTACACCTTC. Amino acids: CASGQGLQNYGYTF.

The chain joins TRBV6-2 or TRBV6-3 to TRBJ2-5; D perhaps matches TRBD2 (6 bases). The CDR3 runs to 17 residues. Between the trimmed V and J ends, which lost 2 bases and 1 base, there was a span of 17 bases. Germline CDR1 and CDR2: MNHEY and SVGEGT. The CDR3 sequence is CASSYPRNGGFQETQYF. The CDR3 DNA reads as TGTGCCAGCAGTTACCCGCGGAACGGGGGTTTCCAAGAGACCCAGTACTTC.

This rearrangement joins TRBV2 to TRBJ1-1; D is uncertain. The CDR3 extends over 14 amino acids. Germline loops: CDR1 SNHLY, CDR2 FYNNEI. Trimming pared 3 bases from V and 4 bases from J, leaving 12 bases between. CDR3 nucleotide sequence: TGTGCCAGCAGTGATTATCCCCTGTCCACTGAAGCTTTCTTT. Translating it yields CASSDYPLSTEAFF.

This clone was seen only a few times. The chain carries TRBV18 and TRBJ1-1; a possible D gene is TRBD1 (6 bases). V gave up 3 bases and J gave up 7 bases, with 9 bases separating them. Germline V gene lookup returns CDR1 KGHSH and CDR2 LQKENI. The CDR3 is made up of 12 amino acids. The CDR3 spells CASSPGQIEAFF. In DNA, the CDR3 is TGTGCCAGCTCACCCGGACAGATTGAAGCTTTCTTT.

The chain joins TRBV7-9 to TRBJ2-1; D is uncertain. CDR1 and CDR2 from the germline V gene are SEHNR and FQNEAQ (reference sequence). The V end was cut by 6 bases, the J end by 8 bases, with 8 bases between. This CDR3 has 11 residues. The CDR3 bases are TGTGCCAGCAGACTCCGCGATGAGCAGTTCTTC. Translating gives CASRLRDEQFF.

The chain joins TRBV23-1 to TRBJ2-7; a possible D gene is TRBD1 (5 bases). TRBV23-1 is labeled an ORF, and its function is uncertain. The CDR3 runs 16 residues. Trimming took off 0 bases at V and 2 bases at J, with 14 bases between the two ends. The CDR3 sequence: CASSQSVATEPYEQYV. The CDR3 DNA reads TGCGCCAGCAGTCAATCGGTTGCGACAGAGCCCTACGAGCAGTACGTC.

The V call is TRBV18, the J call TRBJ1-3; no firm D call. Germline CDR1 KGHSH, CDR2 LQKENI. The V gene lost 5 bases and the J gene lost 4 bases, with 15 bases spanning the gap. CDR3 length: 15 residues. The CDR3 spells CASSAASPPGNTIYF. In DNA form, the CDR3 reads TGTGCCAGCTCAGCAGCGTCCCCTCCCGGAAACACCATATATTTT. Variable domain in full (rest from reference TRBV18 and TRBJ1-3): NAGVMQNPRHLVRRRGQEARLRCSPMKGHSHVYWYRQLPEEGLKFMVYLQKENIIDESGMPKERFSAEFPKEGPSILRIQQVVRGDSAAYFCASSAASPPGNTIYFGEGSWLTVV.

The genes are TRBV30 and TRBJ2-5; possibly TRBD2 for D (6 bases). Trimming removed 4 bases from V and 1 base from J, with 10 bases in between. The germline V gene encodes CDR1 GTSNPN and CDR2 SVGIG (reference sequence). This CDR3 spans 13 amino acids. For the CDR3, the DNA is TGTGCCTGGACGGGGGACCTCCAAGAGACCCAGTACTTC. It codes for CAWTGDLQETQYF. Looking up the rest from reference TRBV30 and TRBJ2-5 gives the full variable domain: SQTIHQWPATLVQPVGSPLSLECTVEGTSNPNLYWYRQAAGRGLQLLFYSVGIGQISSEVPQNLSASRPQDRQFILSSKKLLLSDSGFYLCAWTGDLQETQYFGPGTRLLVL.

A word on this clone: The limits of the CDR3 on the DNA are not certain, so only TCRdb's listed CDR3 is given. The rearrangement uses TRBV7-8 and TRBJ2-7; no check of the table's D call, TRBD2, against the DNA was made. The CDR3 is 12 amino acids long, termini counted. Germline CDR1 and CDR2: SGHVS and FQNEAQ. The CDR3 region is CASTWAEGNWYV.

This chain joins TRBV24-1 and TRBJ2-1; 8 bases are shared with TRBD1. The CDR3 length is 12 residues. The germline CDR1 and CDR2 sequences are KGHDR and SFDVKD. V shed 9 bases and J 6 bases; nucleotides not matched to a gene: 3. The CDR3 reads CATQTGGNEQFF. CDR3 sequence (DNA): TGTGCCACCCAAACAGGGGGCAATGAGCAGTTCTTC.

In its sample, this clone was seen a few times. The rearrangement joins TRBV15 to TRBJ1-2; D perhaps matches TRBD1 (5 bases). V lost 0 bases and J lost 5, with 16 bases in between. This CDR3 comprises 16 residues. Germline V gene data show CDR1 as LNHNV and CDR2 as YYDKDF (reference sequence). Written as DNA, the CDR3 is TGTGCCACCAGCAGAGATACGCGTCGGCAGGGATATGGCTACACCTTC. This translates into CATSRDTRRQGYGYTF.

The chain employs TRBV29-1 and TRBJ2-5, with a tentative D call TRBD2 (5 bases). This CDR3 has 12 residues. V lost 6 bases, J lost 4 bases, and 12 bases lay in between. Germline lookup yields CDR1 SQVTM and CDR2 ANQGSEA. CDR3 loop: CSVLDEGETQYF. The CDR3 nucleotides read TGCAGCGTCCTCGACGAGGGAGAGACCCAGTACTTC.

V and J are TRBV6-5 and TRBJ2-7; no clear D. CDR1 is MNHEY, CDR2 SVGAGI, per germline. Trimming took off 0 bases at V and 0 bases at J, with 12 bases between the two ends. The CDR3 has 16 residues. DNA of the CDR3: TGTGCCAGCAGTTACTCTGGAAGTAGGAGCTCCTACGAGCAGTACGTC. Translated: CASSYSGSRSSYEQYV.

The genes are TRBV5-4 and TRBJ2-3; D is uncertain. With 3 bases removed from V and 0 bases from J, the gap between germline ends came to 14 bases. The germline V gene has CDR1 SGHNT and CDR2 YYREEE (reference sequence). The CDR3 covers 16 residues. CDR3: CASSSYTSSSTDTQYF. The CDR3 DNA is TGTGCCAGCAGCTCGTACACCTCCTCAAGCACAGATACGCAGTATTTT.

V and J are TRBV6-2 or TRBV6-3 and TRBJ1-4; a possible D gene is TRBD1 (5 bases). CDR3 size: 16 residues. Germline V CDR1 and CDR2: MNHEY, SVGEGT. V was pared by 0 bases and J by 8 bases, with 16 bases between. CDR3 nucleotides: TGTGCCAGCAGTTACTCGAGGCAGGGAGGAAAGGAAAAACTGTTTTTT. Its protein product is CASSYSRQGGKEKLFF.

J is TRBJ1-2 and V is TRBV24-1; TRBD1 agrees at 11 bases. Losses at the gene ends were 4 bases for V and 4 bases for J; bases not matched to a gene: 7. Looked up from germline, CDR1 is KGHDR and CDR2 is SFDVKD. CDR3 length equals 16 residues. CDR3 region: CATSEPGQGGGYGYTF. CDR3 in DNA: TGTGCCACCAGTGAGCCGGGACAGGGGGGCGGCTATGGCTACACCTTC.

The chain carries TRBV7-2 and TRBJ1-4; a weak D match, TRBD1 (6 bases). Germline-derived CDR1 and CDR2 are SGHTA and FQGNSA. There are 15 residues in the CDR3. The ends were cut back, 5 bases at V and 7 bases at J, with 17 bases in the middle. The CDR3 spells CASSVQGLGAEKLFF. The CDR3 nucleotides are TGTGCCAGCAGCGTACAGGGCCTGGGGGCTGAAAAACTGTTTTTT.

This chain joins TRBV19 and TRBJ2-4; D not certain. Germline CDR1 reads LNHDA; CDR2 reads SQIVND (reference sequence). V shed 0 bases and J shed 6 bases, with 6 bases lying between them. The CDR3 covers 13 residues. The CDR3 nucleotides are TGTGCCAGTAGTATAGAAACCGGAAACATTCAGTACTTC. Translated: CASSIETGNIQYF. Drawing the rest from reference TRBV19 and TRBJ2-4, the complete variable domain is DGGITQSPKYLFRKEGQNVTLSCEQNLNHDAMYWYRQDPGQGLRLIYYSQIVNDFQKGDIAEGYSVSREKKESFPLTVTSAQKNPTAFYLCASSIETGNIQYFGAGTRLSVL.

This clone was observed a single time. The chain carries TRBV24-1 and TRBJ2-5; tentative D call: TRBD1 (6 bases). Germline V gene lookup returns CDR1 KGHDR and CDR2 SFDVKD. The CDR3 totals 17 residues. Trimming stripped 4 bases from V and 1 base from J, with 18 bases between. CDR3: CATSDPPAGALQETQYF. The CDR3 bases are TGTGCCACCAGTGACCCCCCCGCAGGGGCTCTCCAAGAGACCCAGTACTTC.

The chain employs TRBV28 and TRBJ2-1; 8 nucleotides agree with TRBD1. V dropped 4 bases and J dropped 5; count of bases not matched to a gene: 4. Germline V lookup: CDR1 MDHEN, CDR2 SYDVKM. The CDR3 is 14 amino acids. The CDR3 DNA is TGTGCCAGCAGTTCGGGACAGGTGGACAATGAGCAGTTCTTC. This sequence encodes CASSSGQVDNEQFF.

The chain couples TRBV9 to TRBJ2-1; 9 bases map to TRBD1. The trim removed 4 bases at V and 7 bases at J, leaving 3 bases unmatched. The CDR3 is made up of 13 amino acids. Germline V CDR1 and CDR2: SGDLS, YYNGEE. The CDR3 sequence is CASSLQGANEQFF. The CDR3 DNA reads as TGTGCCAGCAGCTTACAGGGGGCGAATGAGCAGTTCTTC. The full variable domain, rest sourced from reference TRBV9 and TRBJ2-1, is DSGVTQTPKHLITATGQRVTLRCSPRSGDLSVYWYQQSLDQGLQFLIQYYNGEERAKGNILERFSAQQFPDLHSELNLSSLELGDSALYFCASSLQGANEQFFGPGTRLTVL.

This chain joins TRBV7-2 and TRBJ2-3; 12 bases match TRBD2. CDR3 size: 17 residues. The trim removed 4 bases at V and 0 bases at J, leaving 5 bases unmatched. The V gene's germline CDR1 is SGHTA and CDR2 FQGNSA. The CDR3 loop is CASSSLAGGLSTDTQYF. The DNA for the CDR3 is TGTGCCAGCAGCTCCCTAGCGGGGGGGCTAAGCACAGATACGCAGTATTTT.